This T cell receptor beta chain derives from a study of OX40 agonist ivuxolimab in advanced cancers. About the research overall: Clinicians treated patients with ivuxolimab, an agonistic anti-OX40 (CD134) antibody. Ivuxolimab was delivered to patients intravenously every 2 weeks at doses spanning 0.01 to 10 mg/kg.

TCRdb's table, derived via immunoSEQ multiplex PCR, lists solely in-frame clones and lacks some. This sample has around 55,000 clones, with 80% to 90% found just once. The CDR3 contains 14 residues. Trimming left V 0 bases short and J 5 bases short, with 8 bases between. Germline V lookup: CDR1 SGHTA, CDR2 FQGTGA. For this clone: Its antigen is currently unknown.

Study-wide results and limits: Expanded clones were, on average, more numerous in CD8+ T cells than in CD4+.

This receptor was taken from an adult with an advanced solid tumor such as melanoma, head and neck, liver or kidney cancer. The sample here was CD4+ or CD8+ T cells sorted from blood, taken in a trial of the OX40 agonist ivuxolimab. The rearrangement uses TRBV7-3 and TRBJ2-1, with D unresolved. This CDR3 is CASSLTLGNNEQFF. CDR3 DNA sequence: TGTGCCAGCAGCTTAACGTTGGGGAACAATGAGCAGTTCTTC.